These T cell receptor beta chains were read from a single sample in a study of blood T cell repertoires in COVID-19. Method: immunoSEQ multiplex PCR; TCRdb's copy keeps in-frame clones and lacks some. The data contain around 80,000 clones, under 85% of them singletons. The sequencing input was peripheral blood. Receptors originate from a woman older than 75 with acute or convalescent COVID-19. The CDR3 runs from the conserved cysteine through the conserved F or W. Each record gives: clone size, V gene, D gene, J gene, CDR3 protein, CDR3 DNA. A D gene is named only where the DNA matches it firmly. Some rows mark clone size as missing; the rest say once, few, many or name a class of expanded clone.

-	TRBV6-2/TRBV6-3	-	TRBJ2-1	CASSYWVAERYEQFF	TGTGCCAGCAGTTACTGGGTAGCGGAGCGCTATGAGCAGTTCTTC
-	TRBV18	-	TRBJ2-5	CASSPSGYRETQYF	TGTGCCAGCTCACCTTCAGGGTACCGAGAGACCCAGTACTTC
-	TRBV10-3	-	TRBJ1-3	CAISAGDLGNTIYF	TGTGCCATCAGTGCGGGGGATTTGGGAAACACCATATATTTT
-	TRBV6-5	TRBD2	TRBJ2-2	CASSSRTSGTGELFF	TGTGCCAGCAGTTCACGGACTAGCGGAACCGGGGAGCTGTTTTTT
once	TRBV19	-	TRBJ2-1	CASSTQGGSYNEQFF	TGTGCCAGTAGTACACAGGGTGGCAGCTACAATGAGCAGTTCTTC
-	TRBV5-1	TRBD1	TRBJ2-2	CASSIDRANTGELFF	TGCGCCAGCAGCATTGACAGGGCGAACACCGGGGAGCTGTTTTTT
-	TRBV4-3	-	TRBJ1-1	CASSVPGGNTEAFF	TGCGCCAGCAGCGTACCCGGGGGGAACACTGAAGCTTTCTTT
-	TRBV11-2	TRBD2	TRBJ2-1	CASSFWSSGQLYTRNEQFF	TGTGCCAGCAGCTTTTGGTCTAGCGGGCAATTATATACTCGGAATGAGCAGTTCTTC
-	TRBV7-2	-	TRBJ1-3	CASSLGGNTIYF	TGTGCCAGCAGCTTAGGGGGCAACACCATATATTTT
-	TRBV24-1	TRBD2	TRBJ2-2	CATRGGQNTGELFF	TGTGCCACCAGGGGAGGGCAGAACACCGGGGAGCTGTTTTTT
-	TRBV10-3	TRBD2	TRBJ2-7	CATRELAGTYEQYF	TGTGCCACCCGGGAGCTAGCGGGAACTTACGAGCAGTACTTC
once	TRBV6-5	TRBD2	TRBJ2-7	CASSYPSGPEYF	TGTGCCAGCAGTTACCCTAGCGGCCCCGAGTACTTC
-	TRBV7-6	-	TRBJ2-2	CASSFRGLSNTGELFF	TGTGCCAGCAGCTTTCGGGGATTATCGAACACCGGGGAGCTGTTTTTT
-	TRBV2	TRBD1	TRBJ2-5	CASSARQGAGETQYF	TGTGCCAGCAGTGCCAGACAGGGGGCGGGAGAGACCCAGTACTTC
-	TRBV6-2/TRBV6-3	TRBD1	TRBJ2-1	CASSRDRGLVNEQFF	TGTGCCAGCAGTCGGGACAGGGGGCTCGTGAATGAGCAGTTCTTC
-	TRBV29-1	-	TRBJ1-2	CSVGQGVGYTF	TGCAGCGTGGGTCAAGGGGTTGGCTACACCTTC
-	TRBV6-2/TRBV6-3	-	TRBJ1-2	CASSTAQGFVYGYTF	TGTGCCAGCAGTACCGCACAGGGTTTCGTCTATGGCTACACCTTC
-	TRBV4-1	-	TRBJ2-5	CASSQGRYQETQYF	TGCGCCAGCAGCCAAGGCCGGTACCAAGAGACCCAGTACTTC
once	TRBV15	-	TRBJ2-2	CATSRLQKTGELFF	TGTGCCACCAGCAGGTTACAGAAAACCGGGGAGCTGTTTTTT
few	TRBV28	-	TRBJ2-7	CASSLSGGQSYEQYF	TGTGCCAGCAGTTTAAGCGGCGGGCAGTCCTACGAGCAGTACTTC
-	TRBV5-6	-	TRBJ2-6	CASSLGVSGANVLTF	TGTGCCAGCAGCTTGGGAGTATCTGGGGCCAACGTCCTGACTTTC
-	TRBV2	-	TRBJ2-6	CASSEAGPGANVLTF	TGTGCCAGCAGTGAGGCGGGGCCTGGGGCCAACGTCCTGACTTTC
-	TRBV19	TRBD1	TRBJ1-4	CASSIGGTGGGEKLFF	TGTGCCAGTAGTATAGGTGGGACAGGGGGAGGTGAAAAACTGTTTTTT
once	TRBV28	-	TRBJ2-7	CASSRSYYEQYF	TGTGCCAGCAGTAGGAGCTACTACGAGCAGTACTTC
-	TRBV11-2	TRBD1	TRBJ1-2	CASSLTGVGGYTF	TGTGCCAGCAGCTTAACAGGGGTCGGTGGCTACACCTTC
-	TRBV20-1	TRBD2	TRBJ2-2	CSASSLAGADTGELFF	TGCAGTGCTAGTAGCCTAGCGGGAGCGGACACCGGGGAGCTGTTTTTT
few	TRBV14	-	TRBJ2-7	CASSLTRQAQYF	TGTGCCAGCAGCCTAACGAGACAGGCTCAGTACTTC
once	TRBV6-5	TRBD1	TRBJ2-3	CASKGARGSDTQYF	TGTGCCAGCAAGGGGGCCAGGGGATCAGATACGCAGTATTTT
-	TRBV7-2	-	TRBJ2-5	CASSIDLDWRVQETQYF	TGTGCCAGCAGCATAGACTTGGACTGGAGAGTACAAGAGACCCAGTACTTC
-	TRBV7-9	-	TRBJ2-5	CASSLRQGLQETQYF	TGTGCCAGCAGCTTACGGCAGGGCCTCCAAGAGACCCAGTACTTC
few	TRBV30	-	TRBJ2-7	CAWSSGTGSYEQYF	TGTGCCTGGAGTAGCGGGACAGGATCCTACGAGCAGTACTTC
-	TRBV24-1	-	TRBJ2-5	CATSDPGTQETQYF	TGTGCCACCAGTGATCCCGGGACACAAGAGACCCAGTACTTC